Included here is one T cell receptor (beta chain) sequence, with context. The antigen this receptor binds is unknown. No base quality values were provided; no much bigger clone lies one nucleotide off. The sample belongs to a study of blood T cell repertoires in COVID-19 (TCRdb year 2020). Describing the broader study: Samples from collaborators originated in the United States, Italy and Spain and spanned both the acute and convalescent phases of COVID-19. Where available, HLA class I and class II types were taken from metadata supplied by the sample provider and were not determined by assay-based typing. The samples were drawn from two sources: the first 160 participants of the ongoing ImmuneRACE study, and approximately 1,300 subjects contributed by 6 global collaborators. Subjects who had been exposed to COVID-19, were actively infected with it, or had recovered from it provided the deeply sampled blood TCRbeta repertoires that made up the dataset. The prospective study material was composed of cDNA or gDNA derived from T cells, B-cell-depleted T cells, or PBMCs. The repertoires were made available in a free public database intended to serve as a resource for research on the immune response to SARS-CoV-2. The sample metadata nearly always contained a de-identified subject ID, COVID-19 status, age in years and sex.

General findings and caveats noted by the study authors: The quantity of clinical and demographic metadata differed by source and by participant and was supplied without curation.

TCRbeta CDR3 regions were amplified from genomic DNA using the immunoSEQ Assay, a bias-controlled multiplex PCR. As for the authors' bioinformatics: Nucleated cell counts per sample were estimated from amplification of reference gene primers within the assay. Sequence reads were collapsed and filtered to measure the absolute abundance of every unique TCRbeta CDR3 rearrangement. Productive Simpson clonality was computed per sample as the square root of Simpson's diversity index over productive rearrangements. TCRdb's version of the immuneACCESS table is confined to in-frame rearrangements and falls short of the full clone set. An unresolved V gene accounts for under half of the shortfall where checked; the remainder is of unknown origin. V and J calls and clone size are those listed in that table; D and trimming were worked out from the DNA. In all, the sample holds approximately 70,000 clones, and roughly nine tenths of those were seen once. Together, the top ten hold 7.3% of the sample.

At one collaborating source in Seattle, patients were enrolled during active infection and were followed longitudinally through the course of disease. The collaborating institutions used their own protocols to collect whole blood in K2EDTA tubes. For TCRbeta analysis, collaborators shipped samples in one of three forms: frozen whole blood, isolated PBMCs, or DNA extracted from either of those sample types. The CDR3 covers 13 residues, taking in both the cysteine and the phenylalanine. CDR3 DNA only is kept here, 39 bases in frame from base 1. At the junction V is shortened by 7 bases and J by 8 bases, with 17 bases in between. Based on the germline V gene, the CDR1 and CDR2 sequences are MNHEY and SVGAGI.

Sequenced: peripheral blood. The rearrangement joined TRBV6-5 to TRBJ1-2; confidence is insufficient to name the D gene. This receptor was taken from a man aged 35-49 years with COVID-19, enrolled during active disease. The nucleotide sequence reads as follows: TGTGCCAGCATTCCGGGTAATACGGGAGGCTACACCTTC. Its protein reads: CASIPGNTGGYTF.